This is a list of T cell receptor beta chains from one sample in a study of T cell repertoires in cytomegalovirus infection. Their cognate antigens are unknown. In TCRdb, the reads were re-called with MiXCR into one record per CDR3 protein. This table has about 340,000 distinct CDR3 sequences, roughly 28% appearing once. Source: cultured PBMCs, taken from culture after CMV antigen stimulation. The receptor source for this set is a human donor in good health (CMV status not recorded). Some clones in this sample may be carry-over from other donors' samples. CDR3s include the opening cysteine and the closing phenylalanine or tryptophan. Each record gives: J gene, clone size, D gene, V gene, CDR3 protein, CDR3 DNA. The D gene is left open where the match is weak. Clone size is given for some rows only: seen once, a few or many times, or a class if the clone is expanded.

>TRBJ1-5|few|-|TRBV7-9
CASSLGAGRNQPQHF
TGTGCCAGCAGCTTAGGCGCGGGACGCAATCAGCCCCAGCATTTT
>TRBJ1-1|-|-|TRBV10-3
CAISDSVLNTEAFF
TGTGCCATCAGTGATTCGGTCCTGAACACTGAAGCTTTCTTT
>TRBJ1-3|-|-|TRBV2
CASSRELTGNTIYF
TGTGCCAGCAGTCGGGAGCTGACCGGAAACACCATATATTTT
>TRBJ2-5|many|TRBD1|TRBV19
CASSPLDREETQYF
TGTGCCAGTAGTCCCCTGGACAGGGAAGAGACCCAGTACTTC
>TRBJ2-1|-|TRBD2|TRBV29-1
CSVDPSGRNEQFF
TGCAGCGTTGATCCTAGCGGGAGAAATGAGCAGTTCTTC
>TRBJ1-2|few|-|TRBV7-3
CASSRQPTNYGYTF
TGTGCCAGCAGCCGACAGCCAACTAACTATGGCTACACCTTC
>TRBJ1-5|few|-|TRBV6-6
CASRRATPGGGQPQHF
TGTGCCAGCAGGCGGGCGACCCCAGGCGGCGGTCAGCCCCAGCATTTT
>TRBJ1-6|-|-|TRBV7-6
CASSLRFYVGASPLHF
TGTGCCAGCAGCTTACGGTTTTACGTTGGGGCCTCACCCCTCCACTTT
>TRBJ2-5|medium-sized|TRBD1|TRBV20-1
CSARPGQPKETQYF
TGCAGTGCTAGGCCGGGACAGCCCAAAGAGACCCAGTACTTC
>TRBJ2-7|few|-|TRBV12-3/TRBV12-4
CASSLPGGVTYEQYF
TGTGCCAGCAGTTTACCGGGGGGCGTAACCTACGAGCAGTACTTC
>TRBJ2-6|-|-|TRBV24-1
CATSETTGPNVLTF
TGTGCCACCAGTGAGACGACAGGCCCCAACGTCCTGACTTTC
>TRBJ2-5|few|-|TRBV27
CASSFRSTQETQYF
TGTGCCAGCAGTTTTCGGTCCACACAAGAGACCCAGTACTTC
>TRBJ1-1|-|-|TRBV4-1
CASSQVEQTNTEAFF
TGCGCCAGCAGCCAAGTAGAACAGACGAACACTGAAGCTTTCTTT
>TRBJ2-1|-|TRBD1|TRBV11-3
CASSSGTGGYNEQFF
TGTGCCAGCAGCTCAGGTACAGGGGGCTACAATGAGCAGTTCTTC
>TRBJ1-4|-|-|TRBV15
CATSAGARGGNEKLFF
TGTGCCACCAGCGCTGGGGCCAGGGGCGGTAATGAAAAACTGTTTTTT
>TRBJ1-5|many|-|TRBV28
CASRYRTSNQPQHF
TGTGCCAGCAGATACAGGACTAGCAATCAGCCCCAGCATTTT
>TRBJ1-6|-|TRBD1|TRBV6-1
CASSVRDRVNSPLHF
TGTGCCAGCAGTGTCCGGGACAGGGTGAATTCACCCCTCCACTTT
>TRBJ2-3|few|TRBD1|TRBV11-2
CASSLTGLPDTQYF
TGTGCCAGCAGCCTGACAGGGCTGCCGGATACGCAGTATTTT
>TRBJ2-7|-|TRBD1|TRBV11-2
CASSLGTGGGEQYF
TGTGCCAGCAGCTTAGGGACAGGGGGAGGCGAGCAGTACTTC
>TRBJ1-5|-|-|TRBV6-6
CASSSVSNQPQHF
TGTGCCAGTTCGTCCGTTAGCAATCAGCCCCAGCATTTT
>TRBJ1-4|-|-|TRBV7-8
CASSPGGDEKLFF
TGTGCCAGCAGCCCCGGGGGCGATGAAAAACTGTTTTTT
>TRBJ1-2|-|-|TRBV7-8
CASSKREGYGYTF
TGTGCCAGCAGCAAAAGGGAAGGTTATGGCTACACCTTC
>TRBJ1-2|many|-|TRBV7-2
CASSLGHNYGYTF
TGTGCCAGCAGCTTAGGACATAACTATGGCTACACCTTC
>TRBJ1-4|-|-|TRBV5-4
CASSVQTTNEKLFF
TGTGCCAGCAGCGTTCAGACAACTAATGAAAAACTGTTTTTT
>TRBJ2-2|-|TRBD2|TRBV11-2
CASSTTSGRADTGELFF
TGTGCCAGCAGCACCACCTCCGGGAGGGCGGACACCGGGGAGCTGTTTTTT
>TRBJ2-7|few|-|TRBV7-8
CASSPLAGAADEQYF
TGTGCCAGCAGCCCCCTGGCGGGGGCGGCCGACGAGCAGTACTTC
>TRBJ2-3|-|-|TRBV20-1
CSAKIPLSTDTQYF
TGCAGTGCCAAGATCCCCCTAAGCACAGATACGCAGTATTTT
>TRBJ2-4|few|TRBD1|TRBV7-9
CASSLVPGGVHIQYF
TGTGCCAGCAGCTTAGTCCCAGGGGGAGTTCACATTCAGTACTTC
>TRBJ2-4|many|TRBD1|TRBV24-1
CATSDPGTGNIQYF
TGTGCCACCAGTGACCCGGGGACAGGGAACATTCAGTACTTC
>TRBJ1-1|-|-|TRBV27
CASSSNVGTEAFF
TGTGCCAGCAGTTCGAACGTGGGGACTGAAGCTTTCTTT
>TRBJ2-1|few|-|TRBV7-3
CASSLNPIGELFF
TGTGCCAGCAGCTTAAACCCAATAGGGGAGTTGTTCTTC
>TRBJ1-5|few|-|TRBV6-1
CASSLSGGLGQPQHF
TGTGCCAGCAGTCTCTCCGGGGGGTTAGGACAGCCCCAGCATTTT
>TRBJ1-1|-|-|TRBV6-5
CASSYEGEGTEAFF
TGTGCCAGCAGTTACGAGGGAGAAGGCACTGAAGCTTTCTTT
>TRBJ1-1|few|TRBD1|TRBV19
CASQGQGVSEAFF
TGTGCCAGCCAAGGACAGGGAGTGTCTGAAGCTTTCTTT
>TRBJ1-5|-|-|TRBV15
CATSRDYGGESNQPQHF
TGTGCCACCAGCAGAGATTATGGGGGCGAAAGCAATCAGCCCCAGCATTTT